The entry below gives a single T cell receptor (beta chain) sequence along with its context. There is no known antigen for this receptor. No much larger clone exists at a distance of one base, and base qualities are not known. Participants in the prospective study were enrolled through a virtual design, were aged about 18 to 90 years, and lived in 24 United States geographic areas. To assign participants to cohorts, the prospective study relied on clinical history that participants themselves reported in a screening survey and a study questionnaire. For ImmuneRACE Cohort 3, a participant was defined as recovered based on two consecutive negative NP/OP PCR tests, clearance by a healthcare professional, or resolution of symptoms. In the prospective study, mobile phlebotomists collected whole blood, serum and a nasopharyngeal or oropharyngeal swab from each participant. Additional blood draws and questionnaires over an approximately two-month period could optionally be provided by prospective study participants. Before DNA extraction, prospective study blood samples were shipped either frozen or at room temperature.

The CDR3 goes from the cysteine to the phenylalanine over 13 residues. The kept DNA is CDR3 alone, 39 bases in frame from the first base. CDR1 and CDR2, per the germline V gene, are ENHRY and SYGVKD. V is shortened by 3 bases, J by 1 base, and the region joining them spans 6 bases. The data are from a study of blood T cell repertoires in COVID-19 (dated by TCRdb to the early 2020s). For the wider study: Samples from collaborators originated in the United States, Italy and Spain and spanned both the acute and convalescent phases of COVID-19. The prospective study material was composed of cDNA or gDNA derived from T cells, B-cell-depleted T cells, or PBMCs. Deeply sampled blood TCRbeta repertoires from subjects exposed to, actively infected with, or recovered from COVID-19 were included in the dataset. The repertoires were released in a freely available public database intended as a resource for research on the immune response to SARS-CoV-2. Samples came from the ongoing ImmuneRACE study (first 160 participants) plus 1,254 subjects from 6 global collaborators. Nearly every sample came with metadata listing a de-identified subject ID, COVID-19 status, age in years and sex. Where available, HLA class I and class II types were obtained from metadata supplied by the sample provider rather than from assay-based typing.

General findings and caveats noted by the study authors: The quantity of clinical and demographic metadata differed by source and by participant and was supplied without curation.

The immunoSEQ Assay, a bias-controlled multiplex PCR, was used to amplify TCRbeta CDR3 regions from genomic DNA. The original methods were these. The number of nucleated cells in each sample was estimated from the amplification of reference gene primers within the assay. To quantify the absolute abundance of each unique TCRbeta CDR3 rearrangement, sequence reads were collapsed and filtered. For each sample, productive Simpson clonality was calculated as the square root of Simpson's diversity index across productive rearrangements. Held by TCRdb, this immuneACCESS table contains in-frame sequences only and omits some clones. Under half of the omission traces to an unresolved V gene where checked; the cause of the rest is unknown. V and J calls and clone size are given by that table; D and trimming were obtained from the DNA. The sample yields approximately 310,000 clones; approximately 91% were counted once. The ten biggest clones cover roughly 5.3% of the sample.

The chain is made from TRBV10-3 and TRBJ1-1, with the D gene call left open. The receptor was isolated from a man aged 60 to 75 who had recovered from COVID-19. Sequencing input: PBMCs or T cells enriched from blood (not recorded which). The CDR3 amino acid sequence is: CAISDGKNTEAFF. At the DNA level, the sequence is TGTGCCATCAGTGATGGCAAGAACACTGAAGCTTTCTTT.